Presented here are 18 T cell receptor beta chains from one specimen sequenced in a study of CD8+CD57+ T cells in acquired aplastic anemia. TCR beta VDJ and CDR3 were profiled, and genomic DNA was the template. TCRdb re-called the reads through MiXCR, storing one row per CDR3 protein. The sample shows 400,000 to 450,000 distinct CDR3 sequences, around 68% of them seen only once. The source material was sorted CD4+, CD8+, or CD8+CD57+ T cells (not recorded which) from PBMCs. The receptors come from a human donor in good health, serving as a control.

The chain links TRBV11-1 to TRBJ2-7; D could derive from TRBD1 or TRBD2 (6 bases each). CDR3 length equals 18 residues. V was shortened by 5 bases and J by 3 bases, with 26 bases between the two germline ends. Germline V CDR1 and CDR2: SGHAT, FQDESV (reference sequence). The CDR3 DNA is TGTGCCAGCAGCGCGGAACAAGGACGGGGGCCGGCCTACTACGAGCAGTACTTC. Amino acid sequence: CASSAEQGRGPAYYEQYF.

This chain uses TRBV7-2 with TRBJ1-2; D call uncertain. V dropped 1 base and J dropped 4 bases, with 7 bases sitting between them. This CDR3 has 13 amino acids. CDR1 is SGHTA, CDR2 FQGNSA, per germline. The CDR3 protein is CASSLEPFYGYTF. CDR3 sequence (DNA): TGTGCCAGCAGCTTAGAGCCGTTCTATGGCTACACCTTC.

Note on this clonotype: Compared with germline, one end of the junction differs, possibly owing to a read error. The chain carries TRBV15 and TRBJ1-3; 9 nucleotides match TRBD1. This CDR3 region has 14 residues. Germline CDR1 is LNHNV and CDR2 is YYDKDF (reference sequence). In DNA, the CDR3 is TGTGACACCAACAGGGGGCCGGCTGGAAACACCATATATTTT. Encoded protein: CDTNRGPAGNTIYF.

The sample holds many counts of this clonotype. The rearrangement links TRBV12-3 or TRBV12-4 to TRBJ1-2; the match to TRBD1 covers 8 bases. The CDR3 sequence is 14 residues long. V trimming: 2 bases; J trimming: 9 bases; junction bases outside the gene matches: 8. For the CDR3, the DNA is TGTGCCAGCAGTTTATTGGGGACAGGATCGAGCTACACCTTC. It is translated as CASSLLGTGSSYTF.

CDR3 in DNA: TGCAGTGCTAGAGAGGCGACAGGGGGAACGCAGTATTTT. It translates to CSAREATGGTQYF. The chain recombines TRBV20-1 with TRBJ2-3; 9 bases align to TRBD1. Unmatched junction bases numbered 4, after V lost 0 bases and J lost 9 bases. CDR3 length: 13 amino acids. Germline values: CDR1 DFQATT, CDR2 SNEGSKA (reference sequence).

The chain employs TRBV7-8 and TRBJ2-5, with D perhaps TRBD1 (6 bases). The germline V gene has CDR1 SGHVS and CDR2 FQNEAQ. Trimming took 5 bases from V and 14 from J, leaving 27 bases between them. The CDR3 runs 15 residues. CDR3 sequence (DNA): TGTGCCAGCAGCACCTCAGGGGCAGCAGAAGCTTTCTTTTACTTC. It specifies CASSTSGAAEAFFYF.

Points on this clonotype: The junction does not match germline at one end; this may be a read error. The rearrangement joins TRBV7-3 to TRBJ1-5, with D unclear. The CDR3 sequence is 13 residues long. The germline V gene has CDR1 SGHTA and CDR2 FQGTGA. In nucleotides, the CDR3 is TGTGCCAGCAGCATACAACAGAATCATCCGCAGCACTTT. Its translation is CASSIQQNHPQHF.

As to this clonotype: Because the CDR3's place on the DNA is in doubt, the DNA is left out and the CDR3 is given as listed by TCRdb. This rearrangement joins TRBV12-3 or TRBV12-4 to TRBJ2-1; TRBD1, the table's D call, was not compared with the DNA. The CDR3 spans 22 amino acids, including both terminal residues. The CDR3 loop reads CDSSFYICSVNRGGDRHNEQFF.

In the case of this clonotype: One junction end does not reproduce the germline sequence, and a read error may be involved. The chain combines TRBV6-1 with TRBJ1-3; D unclear. The germline V gene has CDR1 MNHNS and CDR2 SASEGT. The CDR3 loop spans 13 amino acids. CDR3 protein: CASSETAWNTIYF. CDR3 nucleotides: TGTGCCAGTAGTGAGACCGCATGGAACACCATATATTTT.

The chain joins TRBV20-1 to TRBJ2-1; 8 bases line up with TRBD1. The CDR3 has 13 amino acids. Germline V gene lookup returns CDR1 DFQATT and CDR2 SNEGSKA (reference sequence). Trimming cost V 5 bases and J 4 bases; bases outside gene matches: 4. The CDR3 DNA is TGCAGTGCTGCAGGGACAGGTTACAATGAGCAGTTCTTC. Protein: CSAAGTGYNEQFF.

V gene TRBV9 combines with J gene TRBJ1-1; D ambiguous. V lost 3 bases to trimming and J lost 11 bases, with 20 bases between them. Germline V lookup: CDR1 SGDLS, CDR2 YYNGEE. This CDR3 has 14 amino acids. The CDR3 region has the DNA TGTGCCAGCAGCGCGCGGGCACTAGCCTATGAGGCTTTCTTT. Protein sequence: CASSARALAYEAFF.

This clonotype was detected ten times or more. V is TRBV4-2 and J is TRBJ1-3; D gene ambiguous. The CDR3 sequence is 13 residues long. The V and J ends lost 4 bases and 4 bases respectively, with 8 bases between them. The germline V gene has CDR1 LGHNA and CDR2 YNFKEQ. CDR3 DNA: TGTGCCAGCAGCCTGGATGGGGGAAACACCATATATTTT. Translated: CASSLDGGNTIYF.

This clonotype was detected ten times or more. The chain employs TRBV19 and TRBJ1-1, with D unclear. V lost 3 bases to trimming and J lost 6 bases, with 14 bases between them. The CDR3 extends over 14 amino acids. CDR1 and CDR2 from the germline V gene are LNHDA and SQIVND (reference sequence). As DNA, the CDR3 is TGTGCCAGTAGTATTCCCACGGATTTCGCTGAAGCTTTCTTT. This codes for CASSIPTDFAEAFF.

About this clonotype: The final CDR3 position lacks the conserved phenylalanine or tryptophan, pointing to a likely read error. It is unclear where the CDR3 begins or ends on the DNA, so no DNA is shown, and the CDR3 is as TCRdb lists it. The chain recombines TRBV2 with TRBJ1-5; the D segment call TRBD1 is taken from the table without a DNA check. Germline V gene data show CDR1 as SNHLY and CDR2 as FYNNEI. Including both end residues, the CDR3 is 15 amino acids long. This CDR3 reads CASRYRDYSNQPQQD.

The V call is TRBV27, the J call TRBJ2-5; no definite D call. The CDR3 sequence is 14 residues long. Trimming shortened V by 6 bases and J by 4 bases, and 15 bases separated the two germline ends. Germline V gene sequence: CDR1 MNHEY, CDR2 SMNVEV (reference sequence). The CDR3 DNA sequence: TGTGCCAGCAGCCTCGGTTGGGCAGGAGAGACCCAGTACTTC. Encoded protein: CASSLGWAGETQYF.

The chain uses TRBV9 and TRBJ2-7; no firm D call. Trimming left V 3 bases short and J 0 bases short, with 16 bases between. The germline CDR1 and CDR2 sequences are SGDLS and YYNGEE. This CDR3 region has 16 residues. The CDR3 sequence is CASSEVPVSFSYEQYF. In nucleotides, the CDR3 is TGTGCCAGCAGCGAAGTGCCGGTGTCCTTCTCCTACGAGCAGTACTTC.

In the case of this clonotype: The CDR3 carries no conserved terminal phenylalanine or tryptophan, so it likely arises from a read error. The DNA is left out, because the CDR3 cannot be placed on it with certainty; the CDR3 is given as TCRdb lists it. The V and J genes are TRBV19 and TRBJ1-5; the table's D call, TRBD1, has no DNA check behind it. CDR1 and CDR2 (germline): LNHDA, SQIVND (reference sequence). The CDR3 numbers 16 amino acids, ends counted. The CDR3 here is CASTGQGSQPQRPEEL.

V usage is TRBV20-1 and J usage is TRBJ1-4, with D unresolved. The V end was cut by 5 bases, the J end by 8 bases, with 18 bases between. This CDR3 has 14 residues. Per germline, CDR1 DFQATT and CDR2 SNEGSKA (reference sequence). The CDR3 protein is CSAVSLAGGEKLFF. CDR3 bases: TGCAGTGCTGTCAGCCTAGCGGGAGGGGAAAAACTGTTTTTT.